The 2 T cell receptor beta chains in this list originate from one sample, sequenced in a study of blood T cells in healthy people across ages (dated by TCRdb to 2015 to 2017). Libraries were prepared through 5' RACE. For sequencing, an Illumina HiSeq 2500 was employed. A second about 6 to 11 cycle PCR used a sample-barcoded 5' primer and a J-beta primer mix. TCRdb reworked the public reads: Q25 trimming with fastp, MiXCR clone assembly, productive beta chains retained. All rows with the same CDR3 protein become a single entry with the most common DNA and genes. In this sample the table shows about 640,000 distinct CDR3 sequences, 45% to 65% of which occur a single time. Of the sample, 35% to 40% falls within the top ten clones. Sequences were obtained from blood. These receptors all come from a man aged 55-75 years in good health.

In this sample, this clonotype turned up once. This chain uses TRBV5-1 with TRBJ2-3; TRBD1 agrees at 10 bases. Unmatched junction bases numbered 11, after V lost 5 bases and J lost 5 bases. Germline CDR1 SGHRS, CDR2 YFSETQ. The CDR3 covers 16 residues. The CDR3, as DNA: TGCGCCAGCAGGCTTCGGACAGGGGGGTCGGGAGATACGCAGTATTTT. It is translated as CASRLRTGGSGDTQYF.

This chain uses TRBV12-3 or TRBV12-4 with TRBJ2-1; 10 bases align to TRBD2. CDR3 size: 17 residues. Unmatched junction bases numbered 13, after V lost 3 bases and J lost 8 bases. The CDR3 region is CASSFILAGARRDEQFF. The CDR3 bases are TGTGCCAGCAGTTTTATCCTAGCGGGGGCCCGTCGGGATGAGCAGTTCTTC.